The rows below give T cell receptor beta chains drawn from one sample of a study of blood T cell repertoires in COVID-19. Sequencing used immunoSEQ multiplex PCR; TCRdb keeps in-frame clones, though not all of them. The sample holds roughly 50,000 clones, 91% seen once. The specimen was peripheral blood. All receptors derive from a man aged 45-60 years with active COVID-19. Both conserved end residues are part of each CDR3. A D gene is named only where the DNA matches it firmly. Rows may omit the clone size; those that give it use once, few, many or a size class.

J	V	D	size	DNA	CDR3
TRBJ2-3	TRBV7-8	TRBD1	-	TGTGCCAGCAGCTTAGCTGGACAGGGAAGCACAGATACGCAGTATTTT	CASSLAGQGSTDTQYF
TRBJ2-5	TRBV6-5	-	-	TGTGCCAGCAGTTACTCCGGGTGGGAGACCCAGTACTTC	CASSYSGWETQYF
TRBJ2-2	TRBV7-9	-	-	TGTGCCAGCAGCTTAGCCCGTCCACTGACCGGGGAGCTGTTTTTT	CASSLARPLTGELFF
TRBJ2-3	TRBV19	TRBD2	-	TGTGCCAGTAGTCACCCTAGCGGGGGGGCAGCAGATACGCAGTATTTT	CASSHPSGGAADTQYF
TRBJ2-3	TRBV5-1	-	-	TGCGCCAGCAGCCTGGGGTCAAACAGGGATACGCAGTATTTT	CASSLGSNRDTQYF
TRBJ2-7	TRBV28	TRBD1	-	TGTGCCAGCAGTTTACGACAGGGGCCCCACGAGCAGTACTTC	CASSLRQGPHEQYF
TRBJ1-2	TRBV18	TRBD1	-	TGTGCCAGCTCACCATCTACAGGGGGGTATGGCTACACCTTC	CASSPSTGGYGYTF
TRBJ2-3	TRBV27	TRBD1	-	TGTGCCAGCAGTCCGGGACAGGGGAAGTTGCGGGAGCGGCATACGCAGTATTTT	CASSPGQGKLRERHTQYF
TRBJ2-1	TRBV6-6	-	-	TGTGCCAGCAGTTACCAAACAGTTGAGCAGTTCTTC	CASSYQTVEQFF
TRBJ2-2	TRBV10-2	TRBD2	once	TGCGCCATCAATAGCGGGGACAACACCGGGGAGCTGTTTTTT	CAINSGDNTGELFF
TRBJ2-6	TRBV6-6	TRBD1	once	TGTGCCAGCAGTCCCCCGGGACAGGGATCAGGGGCCAACGTCCTGACTTTC	CASSPPGQGSGANVLTF
TRBJ1-5	TRBV7-9	-	-	TGTGCCAGCAGCTTAGCGGGAGGTTATCAGCCCCAGCATTTT	CASSLAGGYQPQHF
TRBJ2-2	TRBV5-1	-	-	TGCGCCAGCGCGGGCACGAACACCGGGGAGCTGTTTTTT	CASAGTNTGELFF
TRBJ2-7	TRBV30	TRBD2	-	TGTGCCTGGAGTGTATTAAGCGGGGCCTACGAGCAGTACTTC	CAWSVLSGAYEQYF
TRBJ1-2	TRBV19	-	-	TGTGCCAGCCGTCCAGGGTGGGGTGGCTACACCTTC	CASRPGWGGYTF
TRBJ1-1	TRBV11-2	TRBD1	-	TGTGCCAGCAGCATGGGACAGGGGAACACTGAAGCTTTCTTT	CASSMGQGNTEAFF
TRBJ1-2	TRBV15	-	-	TGTGCCACCAGCAGACCCCCTCAGGTCTTCTATGGCTACACCTTC	CATSRPPQVFYGYTF
TRBJ2-7	TRBV5-1	TRBD2	-	TGCGCCAGCAGCTTGGATCCGAGCGGGGGTTCCGAGCAGTACTTC	CASSLDPSGGSEQYF
TRBJ1-4	TRBV7-2	-	-	TGTGCCAGCAGCTTGGGGGGGACTAATGAAAAACTGTTTTTT	CASSLGGTNEKLFF
TRBJ2-2	TRBV11-1	TRBD1	-	TGTGCCAGCAGCTTAGGACAGGGGGTCACCGGGGAGCTGTTTTTT	CASSLGQGVTGELFF
TRBJ2-1	TRBV4-1	TRBD2	few	TGCGCCAGCAGCCACCGGACTAGCGGGAGGGATGAGCAGTTCTTC	CASSHRTSGRDEQFF
TRBJ1-2	TRBV6-5	-	-	TGTGCCAGCAGTTACCATAGAATAGATAACTATGGCTACACCTTC	CASSYHRIDNYGYTF
TRBJ1-1	TRBV5-6	TRBD1	-	TGTGCCAGCAGCGGAGACAGGGGAGCTGGGAACACTGAAGCTTTCTTT	CASSGDRGAGNTEAFF
TRBJ2-3	TRBV5-6	TRBD2	-	TGTGCCAGCAGCTTTAGGACTAGCGTGAGCACAGATACGCAGTATTTT	CASSFRTSVSTDTQYF
TRBJ1-1	TRBV10-3	TRBD1	once	TGTGCCATCAGTGTGCAGACAGGGGCGGAAGCTTTCTTT	CAISVQTGAEAFF
TRBJ2-5	TRBV7-9	TRBD1	-	TGTGCCAGCAGCTTAGGGGACAGGGCAGGTGAGACCCAGTACTTC	CASSLGDRAGETQYF
TRBJ1-2	TRBV4-3	TRBD1	-	TGCGCCAGCAGCCAAGATCACAGGGGTGGTTATGGCTACACCTTC	CASSQDHRGGYGYTF
TRBJ1-1	TRBV24-1	-	-	TGTGCCCCCCGCAGGTTTGTAGCTTTCTTT	CAPRRFVAFF